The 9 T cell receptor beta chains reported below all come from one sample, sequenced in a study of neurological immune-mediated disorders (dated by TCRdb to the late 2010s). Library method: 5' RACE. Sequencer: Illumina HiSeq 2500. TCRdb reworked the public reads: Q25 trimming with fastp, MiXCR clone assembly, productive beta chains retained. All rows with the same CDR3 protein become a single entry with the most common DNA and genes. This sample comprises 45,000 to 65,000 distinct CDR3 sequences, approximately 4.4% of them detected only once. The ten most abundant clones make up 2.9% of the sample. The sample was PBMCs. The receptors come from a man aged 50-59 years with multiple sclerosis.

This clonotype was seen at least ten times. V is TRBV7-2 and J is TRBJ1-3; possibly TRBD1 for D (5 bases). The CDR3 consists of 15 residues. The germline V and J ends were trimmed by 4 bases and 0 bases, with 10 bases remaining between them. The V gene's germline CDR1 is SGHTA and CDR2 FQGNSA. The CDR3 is CASSSTASSGNTIYF. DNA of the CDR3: TGTGCCAGCAGCTCGACAGCGTCCTCTGGAAACACCATATATTTT.

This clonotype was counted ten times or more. The CDR3, as DNA: TGTGCCAGCAGTTTATATAGCCCTGGCGCCGGGGAGCAGTACTTC. This encodes CASSLYSPGAGEQYF. The rearrangement joins TRBV28 to TRBJ2-7; D uncertain. Germline CDR1 reads MDHEN; CDR2 reads SYDVKM. Deletions cut 1 base from V and 7 bases from J, with 17 bases between. This CDR3 is 15 amino acids long.

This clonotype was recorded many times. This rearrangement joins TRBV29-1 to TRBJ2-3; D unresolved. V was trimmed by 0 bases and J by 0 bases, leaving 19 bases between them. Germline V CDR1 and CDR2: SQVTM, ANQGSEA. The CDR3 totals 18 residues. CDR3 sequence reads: CSVEEGQRMRLSTDTQYF. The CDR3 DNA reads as TGCAGCGTTGAAGAAGGTCAAAGGATGCGCCTGAGCACAGATACGCAGTATTTT.

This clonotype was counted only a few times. The CDR3 region is CAISDPLAGAGDTQYF. The DNA of the CDR3 is TGTGCCATCAGTGATCCACTAGCGGGGGCTGGGGATACGCAGTATTTT. This rearrangement joins TRBV10-3 to TRBJ2-3; TRBD2 matches at 11 bases. The V gene end was trimmed by 3 bases and the J gene end by 6 bases; junction bases not matched to a gene: 8. CDR3 size: 16 residues. Germline CDR1 ENHRY, CDR2 SYGVKD.

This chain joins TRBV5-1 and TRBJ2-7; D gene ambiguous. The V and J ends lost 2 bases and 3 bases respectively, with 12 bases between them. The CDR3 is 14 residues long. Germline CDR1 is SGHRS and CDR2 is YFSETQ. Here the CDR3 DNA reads TGCGCCAGCAGCTTAGTGCAGGTTGACTACGAGCAGTACTTC. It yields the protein CASSLVQVDYEQYF.

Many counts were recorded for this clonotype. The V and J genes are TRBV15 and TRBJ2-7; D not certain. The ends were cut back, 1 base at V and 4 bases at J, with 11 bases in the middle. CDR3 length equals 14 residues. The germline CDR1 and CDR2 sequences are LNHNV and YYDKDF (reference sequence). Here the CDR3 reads CATSRAGYLYEQYF. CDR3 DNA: TGTGCCACCAGCAGAGCCGGGTATTTGTACGAGCAGTACTTC.

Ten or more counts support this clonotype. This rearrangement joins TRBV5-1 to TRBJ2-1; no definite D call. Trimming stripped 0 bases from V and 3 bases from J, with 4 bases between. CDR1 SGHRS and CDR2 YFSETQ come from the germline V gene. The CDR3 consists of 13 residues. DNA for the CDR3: TGCGCCAGCAGCTTGGACAACTACAATGAGCAGTTCTTC. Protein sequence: CASSLDNYNEQFF.

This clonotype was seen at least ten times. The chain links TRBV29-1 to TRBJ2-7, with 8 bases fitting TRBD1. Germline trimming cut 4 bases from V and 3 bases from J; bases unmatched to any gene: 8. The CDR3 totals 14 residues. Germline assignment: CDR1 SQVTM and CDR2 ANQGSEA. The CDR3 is CSVAGGTGHYEQYF. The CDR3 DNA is TGCAGCGTTGCCGGCGGGACAGGACACTACGAGCAGTACTTC.

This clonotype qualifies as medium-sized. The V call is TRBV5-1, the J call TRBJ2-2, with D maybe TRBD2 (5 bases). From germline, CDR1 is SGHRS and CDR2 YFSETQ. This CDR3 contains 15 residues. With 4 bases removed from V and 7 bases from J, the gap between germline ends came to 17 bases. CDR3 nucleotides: TGCGCCAGCAGCCCAGCTAGCTATCCACTCGGGGAGCTGTTTTTT. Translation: CASSPASYPLGELFF.